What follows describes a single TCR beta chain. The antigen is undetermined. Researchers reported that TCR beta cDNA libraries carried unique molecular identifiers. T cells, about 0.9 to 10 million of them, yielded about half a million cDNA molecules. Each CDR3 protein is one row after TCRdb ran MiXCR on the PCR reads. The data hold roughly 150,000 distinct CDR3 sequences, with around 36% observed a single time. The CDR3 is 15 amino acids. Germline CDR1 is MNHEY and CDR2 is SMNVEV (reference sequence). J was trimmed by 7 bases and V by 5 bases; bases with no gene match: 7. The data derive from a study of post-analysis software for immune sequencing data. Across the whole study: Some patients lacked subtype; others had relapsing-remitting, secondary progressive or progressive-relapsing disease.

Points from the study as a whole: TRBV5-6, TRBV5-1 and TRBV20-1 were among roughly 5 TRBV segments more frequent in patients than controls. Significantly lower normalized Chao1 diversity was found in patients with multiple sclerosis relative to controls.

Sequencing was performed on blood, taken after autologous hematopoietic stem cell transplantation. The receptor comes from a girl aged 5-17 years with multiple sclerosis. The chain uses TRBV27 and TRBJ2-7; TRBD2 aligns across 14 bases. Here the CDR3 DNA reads TGTGCCAGCAGTCCGAGGACTAGCGGGAGGTATGAGCAGTACTTC. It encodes CASSPRTSGRYEQYF.